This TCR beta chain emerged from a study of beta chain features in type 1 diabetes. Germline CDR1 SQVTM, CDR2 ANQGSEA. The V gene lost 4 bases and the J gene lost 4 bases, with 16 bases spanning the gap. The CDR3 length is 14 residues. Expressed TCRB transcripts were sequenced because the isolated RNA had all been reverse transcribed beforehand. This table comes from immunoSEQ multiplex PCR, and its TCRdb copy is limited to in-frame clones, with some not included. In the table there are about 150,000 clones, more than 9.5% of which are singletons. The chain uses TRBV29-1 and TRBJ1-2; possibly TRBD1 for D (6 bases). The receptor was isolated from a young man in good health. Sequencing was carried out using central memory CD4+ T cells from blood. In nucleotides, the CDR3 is TGCAGCGTTGCCCCCCGGGGACAAATCTATGGCTACACCTTC. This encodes CSVAPRGQIYGYTF.